The T cell receptor (beta chain) under discussion was sequenced for a study of cytomegalovirus exposure and HLA in healthy donors. Study observations and caveats: The classifier was said to identify cytomegalovirus status with high specificity and sensitivity. In a later analysis, an Asian-associated ancestry cluster reportedly showed fewer N-insertions than the approximately 640-donor mean. Whilst most TCR sequences proved rare, a subset of public TCRs occurred across many donors.

Whereas donors were nominally healthy upon sampling, unrecorded immune exposures were probable. Concerning this clone itself: Its specificity is not known.

13 Jbeta primers and 60 Vbeta primers were used for the PCR. Only in-frame clones appear in the TCRdb table, and some are missing; sequencing was by immunoSEQ multiplex PCR. The sample lists 90,000 to 100,000 clones; about 80% were seen once. This sequence was found in a man aged 35-49 years in good health and CMV-seropositive. Sequencing was performed on PBMCs.

CDR3 loop: CSVAQGTVYEQYF. The CDR3 DNA reads TGCAGCGTTGCACAGGGGACGGTCTACGAGCAGTACTTC. V usage is TRBV29-1 and J usage is TRBJ2-7; 7 positions agree with TRBD1. Germline CDR1 reads SQVTM; CDR2 reads ANQGSEA. The CDR3 is 13 amino acids. V was pared by 4 bases and J by 3 bases, with 6 bases of the junction left unmatched.